The 5 T cell receptor beta chains given below trace back to one sample, sequenced in a study of spatial heterogeneity in lung cancer. Time point noted: sample taken at primary tumor resection. Unsorted whole RNA of tumor, nontumor lung or frozen PBMC was sequenced. TCRdb ran MiXCR on the 5' RACE reads and lists one entry per CDR3 protein. This sample has 4,200 or so distinct CDR3 sequences, with around a tenth found just once. The starting material was PBMCs, obtained at surgery. Every receptor here comes from a male donor with early-stage non-small cell lung cancer.

The rearrangement links TRBV9 to TRBJ1-1, with D unresolved. CDR1 is SGDLS and CDR2 is YYNGEE in the germline V gene. Trimming took off 0 bases at V and 1 base at J, with 13 bases between the two ends. The CDR3 sequence is 16 residues long. The CDR3 DNA sequence: TGTGCCAGCAGCGTAGTTGGTAGCAGGCCGAACACTGAAGCTTTCTTT. Translation: CASSVVGSRPNTEAFF. Full variable domain (remainder filled in from reference TRBV9 and TRBJ1-1): DSGVTQTPKHLITATGQRVTLRCSPRSGDLSVYWYQQSLDQGLQFLIQYYNGEERAKGNILERFSAQQFPDLHSELNLSSLELGDSALYFCASSVVGSRPNTEAFFGQGTRLTVV.

This clonotype was recorded many times. The chain is built from TRBV7-6 and TRBJ1-3; possibly TRBD1 for D (5 bases). Germline values: CDR1 SGHVS, CDR2 FNYEAQ. V was pared by 5 bases and J by 1 base, with 12 bases between. CDR3 length equals 15 residues. CDR3 loop: CASSPGSSSGNTIYF. The CDR3 coding sequence is TGTGCCAGCAGCCCAGGGTCCTCGTCTGGAAACACCATATATTTT.

In this sample, this clonotype turned up many times. The chain is built from TRBV12-3 or TRBV12-4 and TRBJ2-5; perhaps TRBD2 as D (7 bases). The CDR3 consists of 15 residues. V was shortened by 11 bases and J by 5 bases, with 24 bases between the two germline ends. The DNA for the CDR3 is TGTGCCTCCAGTTTCGCCCGGGGGGCGGATGAGACCCAGTACTTC. Translating gives CASSFARGADETQYF.

This chain connects TRBV9 to TRBJ2-1; D is unclear. The CDR3 runs 9 residues. V gave up 0 bases and J gave up 15 bases, with 4 bases separating them. Germline CDR1 SGDLS, CDR2 YYNGEE. CDR3 sequence reads: CASSVVLFF. The CDR3 DNA follows: TGTGCCAGCAGCGTAGTTCTGTTCTTC.

This clonotype showed up many times. This chain links TRBV12-3 or TRBV12-4 with TRBJ2-7, with 8 bases that match TRBD1. This CDR3 spans 16 amino acids. Trimming took 7 bases from V and 3 from J; bases not matched to a gene: 14. The CDR3 sequence is CASTPGQGASDYEQYF. The CDR3 DNA is TGTGCCAGCACTCCAGGGCAGGGGGCATCTGACTACGAGCAGTACTTC.